The source of this TCR beta chain is a study of blood T cell repertoires in COVID-19. Turning to the study itself: PBMCs, B-cell-depleted T cells, or T cells provided the cDNA or gDNA that made up the material.

Germline-derived CDR1 and CDR2 are SGHDT and YYEEEE. CDR3 size: 12 residues. With V trimmed by 8 bases and J by 6 bases, 7 bases remained unmatched. Generated by immunoSEQ multiplex PCR, the TCRdb table keeps only in-frame clones and is missing some. Among around 700,000 clones listed, 85% to 90% were seen once. The sequenced sample was peripheral blood. This clonotype was sampled from a woman aged 18-29 years with acute or convalescent COVID-19. The chain has TRBV5-6 and TRBJ1-1, with 7 bases fitting TRBD1. In DNA, the CDR3 is TGTGCCAGTAGCGAAGGGACAGCTGAAGCTTTCTTT. It translates to CASSEGTAEAFF.